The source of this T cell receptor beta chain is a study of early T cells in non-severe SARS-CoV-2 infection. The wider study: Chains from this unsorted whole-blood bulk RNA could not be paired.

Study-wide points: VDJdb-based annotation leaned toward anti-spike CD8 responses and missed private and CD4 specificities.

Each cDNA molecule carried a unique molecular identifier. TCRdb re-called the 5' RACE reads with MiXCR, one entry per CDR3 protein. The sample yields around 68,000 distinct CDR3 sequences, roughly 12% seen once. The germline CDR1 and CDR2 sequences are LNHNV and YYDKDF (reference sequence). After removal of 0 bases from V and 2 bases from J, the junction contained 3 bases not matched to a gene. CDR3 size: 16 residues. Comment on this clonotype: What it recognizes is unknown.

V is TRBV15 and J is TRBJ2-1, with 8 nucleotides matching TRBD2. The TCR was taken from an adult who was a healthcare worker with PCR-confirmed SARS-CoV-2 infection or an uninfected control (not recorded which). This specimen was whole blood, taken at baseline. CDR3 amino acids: CATSRDAGGAYNEQFF. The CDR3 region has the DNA TGTGCCACCAGCAGAGATGCGGGGGGCGCCTACAATGAGCAGTTCTTC.